This section outlines one TCR beta chain sequence together with its context. The sample originates from a study of blood T cell repertoires in COVID-19. Sequencing used immunoSEQ multiplex PCR; TCRdb keeps in-frame clones, though not all of them. The profile shows 200,000 to 300,000 clones, approximately 83% of them singletons. The junction had 6 bases not matched to a gene; V was cut back by 5 bases and J by 4 bases. Germline values: CDR1 SGHVS, CDR2 FQNEAQ. This CDR3 is built from 15 residues. This TCR was sampled from a human donor in a cohort sampled during active COVID-19. The chain employs TRBV7-8 and TRBJ1-5; 9 bases are shared with TRBD1. The sequenced sample was peripheral blood. The CDR3 DNA is TGTGCCAGCAGCCCGACGGGACAGGGTAATCAGCCCCAGCATTTT. It yields the protein CASSPTGQGNQPQHF. Full variable domain (rest looked up from reference TRBV7-8 and TRBJ1-5): GAGVSQSPRYKVAKRGQDVALRCDPISGHVSLFWYQQALGQGPEFLTYFQNEAQLDKSGLPSDRFFAERPEGSVSTLKIQRTQQEDSAVYLCASSPTGQGNQPQHFGDGTRLSIL.